This T cell receptor beta chain is drawn from a study of cytomegalovirus exposure and HLA in healthy donors. CDR1 is MNHNS and CDR2 is SASEGT in the germline V gene. CDR3 length: 13 residues. The J segment lost 3 bases and the V segment lost 3 bases, leaving 1 base of the junction unmatched. This PCR relied on a set of 60 Vbeta primers and 13 Jbeta primers. Libraries were prepared by immunoSEQ multiplex PCR; TCRdb keeps only in-frame clonotypes and omits some of them. The repertoire holds some 85,000 clones, with roughly 80% as singletons. This chain uses TRBV6-1 with TRBJ2-7; 8 nucleotides agree with TRBD2. This TCR was sampled from a male donor in good health and CMV-seronegative. The sequenced sample consisted of PBMCs. In DNA, the CDR3 is TGTGCCAGCAGTGATGCGGGGGGCTACGAGCAGTACTTC. Amino acids: CASSDAGGYEQYF.